The 31 T cell receptor beta chains below were found in one sample sequenced in a study of blood T cell repertoires in COVID-19. TCRdb's copy holds only in-frame clones and misses some; the assay was immunoSEQ multiplex PCR. The repertoire holds a few hundred thousand clones, with less than 90% as singletons. Sequencing was carried out using peripheral blood. These receptors were collected from a woman between 50 and 59 years old with acute or convalescent COVID-19.

The chain uses TRBV5-5 and TRBJ1-1; TRBD1 aligns across 7 bases. This CDR3 contains 14 residues. The V segment lost 5 bases and the J segment 3 bases; nucleotides outside the gene matches: 7. CDR1 is SGHKS, CDR2 YYEKEE, per germline (reference sequence). The CDR3 coding sequence is TGTGCCAGCAGTCTTGGGACAGCTTACACTGAAGCTTTCTTT. Translation: CASSLGTAYTEAFF.

The chain employs TRBV19 and TRBJ1-3; D is undetermined. Looked up from germline, CDR1 is LNHDA and CDR2 is SQIVND (reference sequence). CDR3 length: 15 residues. Trimming removed 3 bases at V and 0 bases at J, with 9 bases between. The CDR3 bases are TGTGCCAGTAGTATCGCGAGCGGCTCTGGAAACACCATATATTTT. This encodes CASSIASGSGNTIYF.

The gene calls are TRBV19 and TRBJ1-2; D may be TRBD1 (5 bases). This CDR3 is built from 13 residues. The germline CDR1 and CDR2 sequences are LNHDA and SQIVND (reference sequence). V lost 5 bases and J lost 8, with 15 bases in between. For the CDR3, the DNA is TGTGCCAGTAGTGATACAGGTTTTCGGGGCTACACCTTC. Amino acids: CASSDTGFRGYTF.

J is TRBJ2-3 and V is TRBV9; TRBD2 matches 10 bases. From germline, CDR1 is SGDLS and CDR2 YYNGEE. The CDR3 sequence is 15 residues long. Losses at the gene ends were 5 bases for V and 3 bases for J; bases not matched to a gene: 6. CDR3: CASSSSGSRTDTQYF. As DNA, the CDR3 is TGTGCCAGCAGTTCTAGCGGGAGTAGAACAGATACGCAGTATTTT.

The chain has TRBV6-5 and TRBJ2-1, with a weak D call TRBD2 (6 bases). V dropped 1 base and J dropped 0 bases, with 7 bases sitting between them. CDR1 is MNHEY and CDR2 is SVGAGI in the germline V gene. This CDR3 has 15 residues. CDR3 nucleotide sequence: TGTGCCAGCAGTTACTTGCGGGACTCCTACAATGAGCAGTTCTTC. This gives the protein CASSYLRDSYNEQFF.

V usage is TRBV19 and J usage is TRBJ2-3, with unresolved D. CDR1 and CDR2 from the germline V gene are LNHDA and SQIVND (reference sequence). Trimming cost V 1 base and J 6 bases, with 8 bases left between them. This CDR3 region has 13 residues. CDR3 bases: TGTGCCAGTAGTATAGCCGACGGGGATACGCAGTATTTT. Translation: CASSIADGDTQYF.

The CDR3 region is CASSIGGRANYGYTF. The DNA of the CDR3 is TGTGCCAGTAGTATAGGCGGCAGAGCTAACTATGGCTACACCTTC. The genes are TRBV19 and TRBJ1-2; D gene ambiguous. Germline loops: CDR1 LNHDA, CDR2 SQIVND (reference sequence). V gave up 1 base and J gave up 0 bases, with 9 bases separating them. The CDR3 covers 15 residues.

The rearrangement joins TRBV12-3 or TRBV12-4 to TRBJ1-3; D not resolved. The CDR3 runs to 13 residues. The germline V and J ends were trimmed by 5 bases and 8 bases, with 13 bases remaining between them. The CDR3 protein is CASSLRGQDTIYF. The DNA for the CDR3 is TGTGCCAGCAGTCTACGGGGTCAAGACACCATATATTTT.

The rearrangement joins TRBV5-1 to TRBJ1-3; 8 bases are a match to TRBD1. Per germline, CDR1 SGHRS and CDR2 YFSETQ. The ends lost 0 bases at V and 2 bases at J; junction bases unmatched: 4. This CDR3 is 16 amino acids long. The CDR3 coding sequence is TGCGCCAGCAGCTTGGGGACAGGGAGCACTGGAAACACCATATATTTT. As protein: CASSLGTGSTGNTIYF.

The chain joins TRBV24-1 to TRBJ2-5, with 9 bases lining up with TRBD1. CDR3 length equals 15 residues. Losses at the gene ends were 4 bases for V and 1 base for J; bases not matched to a gene: 3. Germline V gene data show CDR1 as KGHDR and CDR2 as SFDVKD. The CDR3 sequence is CATSDRQGVQETQYF. The CDR3 nucleotides read TGTGCCACCAGTGACCGACAGGGGGTCCAAGAGACCCAGTACTTC.

V is TRBV19 and J is TRBJ1-2; D possibly corresponds to TRBD1 (6 bases). The V end was cut by 6 bases, the J end by 4 bases, with 18 bases between. From germline, CDR1 is LNHDA and CDR2 SQIVND (reference sequence). The CDR3 sequence is 15 residues long. CDR3: CASRAEQGISYGYTF. The CDR3 DNA sequence: TGTGCCAGTAGAGCGGAACAGGGTATTAGCTATGGCTACACCTTC. The variable domain in full, completed from reference TRBV19 and TRBJ1-2, reads DGGITQSPKYLFRKEGQNVTLSCEQNLNHDAMYWYRQDPGQGLRLIYYSQIVNDFQKGDIAEGYSVSREKKESFPLTVTSAQKNPTAFYLCASRAEQGISYGYTFGSGTRLTVV.

This clone turned up a few times. The V gene is TRBV2, the J gene TRBJ1-2; 7 positions agree with TRBD1. Germline CDR1 is SNHLY and CDR2 is FYNNEI. Losses at the gene ends were 1 base for V and 4 bases for J; bases not matched to a gene: 6. The CDR3 is made up of 15 amino acids. Here the CDR3 DNA reads TGTGCCAGCAGTGAAGGAGACAGGGTGGGCTATGGCTACACCTTC. This sequence encodes CASSEGDRVGYGYTF.

This chain joins TRBV30 and TRBJ1-5, with a possible D match to TRBD1 (6 bases). Trimming removed 1 base at V and 2 bases at J, with 18 bases between. Germline V gene sequence: CDR1 GTSNPN, CDR2 SVGIG (reference sequence). The CDR3 consists of 17 residues. The CDR3 DNA follows: TGTGCCTGGAGTGGGGGACATACAGGGATCGGCAATCAGCCCCAGCATTTT. Amino acids: CAWSGGHTGIGNQPQHF.

The DNA of the CDR3 is TGTGCCAGCAGCTTCGGGCGACAGGGTATTACAGATACGCAGTATTTT. Its protein is CASSFGRQGITDTQYF. This chain links TRBV7-2 with TRBJ2-3; 7 positions match TRBD1. Germline V gene data show CDR1 as SGHTA and CDR2 as FQGNSA. The ends lost 3 bases at V and 3 bases at J; junction bases unmatched: 9. The CDR3 is 16 amino acids.

J is TRBJ2-3 and V is TRBV6-2 or TRBV6-3, with D perhaps TRBD2 (6 bases). Germline lookup yields CDR1 MNHEY and CDR2 SVGEGT. Trimming took 2 bases from V and 0 from J, leaving 9 bases between them. The CDR3 is 15 amino acids. The CDR3, as DNA: TGTGCCAGCAGTTACGGGGGGATCAGCACAGATACGCAGTATTTT. This encodes CASSYGGISTDTQYF.

The chain is built from TRBV7-2 and TRBJ1-2, with D uncertain. Trimming removed 2 bases from V and 2 bases from J, with 3 bases in between. Germline V gives CDR1 SGHTA, CDR2 FQGNSA. This CDR3 is 12 amino acids long. The CDR3, as DNA: TGTGCCAGCAGCTTAACAAACTATGGCTACACCTTC. Its translation: CASSLTNYGYTF.

J is TRBJ1-2 and V is TRBV11-2; 9 bases map to TRBD1. This CDR3 contains 13 residues. V lost 7 bases and J lost 6; bases outside the gene matches: 6. CDR1 and CDR2 (germline): SGHAT, FQNNGV. The CDR3 protein is CASTAGQGNGYTF. CDR3 DNA sequence: TGTGCCAGCACCGCGGGACAGGGTAATGGCTACACCTTC.

This clone was picked up one time. As DNA, the CDR3 is TGCGCCAGCAGCTTGGTCGGACAGCGTCTGGATACGCAGTATTTT. Its translation is CASSLVGQRLDTQYF. The V gene is TRBV5-1, the J gene TRBJ2-3, with D maybe TRBD1 (6 bases). With 0 bases removed from V and 6 bases from J, the gap between germline ends came to 14 bases. The V gene's germline CDR1 is SGHRS and CDR2 YFSETQ. This CDR3 is 15 amino acids long.

This chain links TRBV11-1 with TRBJ1-2; 8 bases line up with TRBD1. Germline CDR1 reads SGHAT; CDR2 reads FQDESV (reference sequence). This CDR3 contains 15 residues. V shed 6 bases and J 1 base; nucleotides not matched to a gene: 7. The CDR3 loop is CASSYYDRGNYGYTF. In DNA, the CDR3 is TGTGCCAGCAGTTACTACGACAGGGGTAACTATGGCTACACCTTC.

The J gene is TRBJ2-3, the V gene TRBV19; 10 bases align to TRBD2. The CDR3 runs to 16 residues. V shed 10 bases, J shed 5 bases, and the junction held 15 bases outside the gene matches. Per germline, CDR1 LNHDA and CDR2 SQIVND (reference sequence). CDR3: CATSGGSGGTRDTQYF. The CDR3, as DNA: TGTGCCACCAGCGGAGGTAGCGGGGGGACTCGAGATACGCAGTATTTT.

The chain joins TRBV3-1 (or the pseudogene TRBV3-2) to TRBJ2-4; tentatively, D is TRBD1 (6 bases). This CDR3 is built from 17 residues. CDR1 is LGHDT, CDR2 YNNKEL, per germline (reference sequence). Trimming took off 0 bases at V and 1 base at J, with 13 bases between the two ends. DNA of the CDR3: TGTGCCAGCAGCCAAGATCTCCAGGGGTTCGCCAAAAACATTCAGTACTTC. Protein: CASSQDLQGFAKNIQYF.

The V and J genes are TRBV18 and TRBJ1-5; 7 bases agree with TRBD1. The V gene end was trimmed by 4 bases and the J gene end by 0 bases; junction bases not matched to a gene: 9. Germline V CDR1 and CDR2: KGHSH, LQKENI. The CDR3 covers 17 residues. The CDR3 DNA is TGTGCCAGCTCACAAGGGACAGCAATTTATAGCAATCAGCCCCAGCATTTT. It codes for CASSQGTAIYSNQPQHF.

The chain links TRBV28 to TRBJ1-1, with 10 bases aligning to TRBD1. Germline V lookup: CDR1 MDHEN, CDR2 SYDVKM. Unmatched junction bases numbered 6, after V lost 6 bases and J lost 5 bases. The CDR3 spans 14 residues. CDR3 loop: CASSPGTGATEAFF. The CDR3 DNA follows: TGTGCCAGCAGCCCCGGGACAGGGGCGACTGAAGCTTTCTTT.

The CDR3 is CASSQSLGVSGANVLTF. In DNA form, the CDR3 reads TGCGCCAGCAGCCAAAGTCTGGGAGTCTCTGGGGCCAACGTCCTGACTTTC. This chain links TRBV4-3 with TRBJ2-6; tentative D call: TRBD2 (5 bases). Germline loops: CDR1 LGHNA, CDR2 YSLEER. V was shortened by 2 bases and J by 0 bases, with 11 bases between the two germline ends. This CDR3 region has 17 residues.

The chain recombines TRBV3-1 (or the pseudogene TRBV3-2) with TRBJ1-2; tentatively, D is TRBD1 (5 bases). Germline CDR1 LGHDT, CDR2 YNNKEL (reference sequence). V lost 4 bases and J 4 bases, leaving 16 bases between the germline ends. There are 15 residues in the CDR3. CDR3 in DNA: TGTGCCAGCAGCCTTGAACTCAGGGCATTCTATGGCTACACCTTC. It specifies CASSLELRAFYGYTF.

The chain recombines TRBV7-2 with TRBJ2-2; 10 bases are shared with TRBD1. Germline lookup yields CDR1 SGHTA and CDR2 FQGNSA. V was clipped by 5 bases and J by 7 bases; unmatched bases: 7. CDR3 length: 15 residues. CDR3 sequence reads: CASSPDRGIGGELFF. CDR3 DNA: TGTGCCAGCAGCCCGGACAGGGGGATCGGCGGGGAGCTGTTTTTT.

The chain recombines TRBV30 with TRBJ1-1, with TRBD1 as a possible D gene (5 bases). From germline, CDR1 is GTSNPN and CDR2 SVGIG (reference sequence). V lost 2 bases, J lost 4 bases, and 17 bases lay in between. CDR3 size: 15 residues. The CDR3 region is CAWSLGARRGTEAFF. DNA of the CDR3: TGTGCCTGGAGTCTTGGAGCGAGGAGGGGCACTGAAGCTTTCTTT.

The V call is TRBV20-1, the J call TRBJ1-1; a weak D match, TRBD1 (6 bases). V lost 3 bases and J lost 11, with 16 bases in between. Germline values: CDR1 DFQATT, CDR2 SNEGSKA (reference sequence). CDR3 size: 12 residues. The CDR3, as DNA: TGCAGTGCTAGTTCAAAGGGGGAAGAGGCTTTCTTT. Its translation: CSASSKGEEAFF.

The rearrangement links TRBV2 to TRBJ2-2; D is unclear. The CDR3 consists of 14 residues. V was cut by 8 bases and J by 2 bases, with 12 bases left in between. CDR1 and CDR2 (germline): SNHLY, FYNNEI. CDR3 DNA: TGTGCCAGCCTACGAGACTCCAACACCGGGGAGCTGTTTTTT. Residues: CASLRDSNTGELFF.

The J gene is TRBJ1-3, the V gene TRBV5-5, with D unresolved. V lost 4 bases and J 0 bases, leaving 11 bases between the germline ends. Germline assignment: CDR1 SGHKS and CDR2 YYEKEE (reference sequence). The CDR3 is 15 amino acids. Here the CDR3 reads CASSLDGSSGNTIYF. In DNA, the CDR3 is TGTGCCAGCAGCCTGGACGGGAGCTCTGGAAACACCATATATTTT.

This clone appeared a single time. The chain is built from TRBV28 and TRBJ2-1; the D is unclear. Trimming shortened V by 1 base and J by 9 bases, and 4 bases separated the two germline ends. Germline lookup yields CDR1 MDHEN and CDR2 SYDVKM. This CDR3 is 11 amino acids long. The CDR3 loop reads CASSLSPEQFF. In DNA form, the CDR3 reads TGTGCCAGCAGTTTATCTCCTGAGCAGTTCTTC.